The 16 T cell receptor beta chains in this list originate from one sample, sequenced in a study of T cells in Graves' hyperthyroidism and ophthalmopathy. Amplified TCR beta CDR3 regions came from RNA transcripts. The HTBI primer set served for first-round RT-PCR of the TCR CDR3. Each CDR3 protein gets one entry after TCRdb re-called the multiplex PCR reads with MiXCR. The sample holds over 500,000 distinct CDR3 sequences, about 14% seen once. The sequencing input was blood. All receptors derive from a middle-aged woman with Graves' hyperthyroidism.

This clonotype was counted at least ten times. The genes are TRBV20-1 and TRBJ1-1; 7 bases fit TRBD1. Per germline, CDR1 DFQATT and CDR2 SNEGSKA (reference sequence). CDR3 length: 14 amino acids. The CDR3 DNA reads TGCAGCTCAAACCGACAGGGATTGAACACTGAAGCTTTCTTT. Translating it yields CSSNRQGLNTEAFF.

This clonotype came up many times. The rearrangement links TRBV3-1 to TRBJ2-5; D could derive from TRBD1 or TRBD2 (5 bases each). V was cut by 3 bases and J by 4 bases, with 9 bases left in between. Germline CDR1 is LGHDT and CDR2 is YNNKEL (reference sequence). The CDR3 extends over 13 amino acids. The CDR3 DNA reads as TGTGCCAGCAGCCAGGGACCCTCAGAGACCCAGTACTTC. Protein: CASSQGPSETQYF.

On this clonotype: One end of the junction is discordant with germline, which a read error may explain. This rearrangement joins TRBV7-8 to TRBJ2-1, with D unresolved. This CDR3 is built from 12 residues. CDR1 is SGHVS and CDR2 is FQNEAQ in the germline V gene. CDR3 sequence reads: CVSSLGHNEQFF. The CDR3 bases are TGTGTCAGCAGCTTAGGGCACAATGAGCAGTTCTTC.

V and J are TRBV15 and TRBJ2-5, with 8 bases fitting TRBD2. Germline V gene data show CDR1 as LNHNV and CDR2 as YYDKDF (reference sequence). This CDR3 has 14 residues. J gave up 5 bases and V 2 bases, and 4 bases lay outside the gene matches. CDR3 region: CATSRSGGVETQYF. In nucleotides, the CDR3 is TGTGCCACCAGCAGATCGGGAGGGGTGGAGACCCAGTACTTC.

In this sample, this clonotype turned up many times. The rearrangement links TRBV3-1 to TRBJ2-3, with D possibly matching TRBD2 (5 bases). Trimming removed 4 bases from V and 1 base from J, with 12 bases in between. This CDR3 contains 15 residues. Germline V gene sequence: CDR1 LGHDT, CDR2 YNNKEL (reference sequence). In DNA form, the CDR3 reads TGTGCCAGCAGCCCTCCGGGGAGTGGCACAGATACGCAGTATTTT. Translated, it gives CASSPPGSGTDTQYF.

This clonotype has ten or more counts. The chain joins TRBV20-1 to TRBJ2-7; 11 nucleotides agree with TRBD2. In germline, CDR1 is DFQATT, CDR2 SNEGSKA (reference sequence). The CDR3 covers 17 residues. V lost 2 bases, J lost 0 bases, and 9 bases stayed unmatched. The CDR3 coding sequence is TGCAGTGCTAGATCCCTTGCTAGCGGGAGGCCCTCCTACGAGCAGTACTTC. Protein sequence: CSARSLASGRPSYEQYF.

The chain joins TRBV30 to TRBJ2-1; D uncertain. V gave up 3 bases and J gave up 0 bases, with 9 bases separating them. This CDR3 spans 14 amino acids. Germline loops: CDR1 GTSNPN, CDR2 SVGIG (reference sequence). In DNA, the CDR3 is TGTGCCTGGAGCGGGCCAAGCTCCTACAATGAGCAGTTCTTC. Translated, it gives CAWSGPSSYNEQFF. Variable domain in full (rest from reference TRBV30 and TRBJ2-1): SQTIHQWPATLVQPVGSPLSLECTVEGTSNPNLYWYRQAAGRGLQLLFYSVGIGQISSEVPQNLSASRPQDRQFILSSKKLLLSDSGFYLCAWSGPSSYNEQFFGPGTRLTVL.

The chain uses TRBV4-2 and TRBJ1-1; the D is unclear. The CDR3 totals 15 residues. Germline values: CDR1 LGHNA, CDR2 YNFKEQ. V gave up 4 bases and J gave up 6 bases, with 18 bases separating them. For the CDR3, the DNA is TGTGCCAGCAGCCTCCCCGGGCGGAAGGAGGCTGAAGCTTTCTTT. Its translation is CASSLPGRKEAEAFF.

V usage is TRBV13 and J usage is TRBJ2-7; 8 nucleotides match TRBD1. Losses at the gene ends were 6 bases for V and 6 bases for J; bases not matched to a gene: 7. Germline V lookup: CDR1 PRHDT, CDR2 FYEKMQ (reference sequence). The length of the CDR3 is 13 residues. In DNA form, the CDR3 reads TGTGCCAGCAGTATACAGGGGGTCGGCGAGCAGTACTTC. Protein: CASSIQGVGEQYF.

Ten or more counts support this clonotype. The CDR3: CRAVRRSTDTQYF. CDR3 nucleotide sequence: TGCAGGGCCGTTAGAAGGAGCACAGATACGCAGTATTTT. This chain connects TRBV20-1 to TRBJ2-3; D gene unclear. This CDR3 is built from 13 residues. CDR1 is DFQATT and CDR2 is SNEGSKA in the germline V gene (reference sequence).

This clonotype occurred many times. The chain uses TRBV27 and TRBJ2-5; D is possibly TRBD2 (5 bases). The CDR3 loop spans 14 amino acids. The ends were cut back, 3 bases at V and 5 bases at J, with 13 bases in the middle. Germline CDR1 and CDR2: MNHEY and SMNVEV (reference sequence). The CDR3 loop reads CASSFVGATETQYF. In DNA form, the CDR3 reads TGTGCCAGCAGTTTCGTGGGAGCTACCGAGACCCAGTACTTC.

The genes are TRBV13 and TRBJ1-4; D is uncertain. Germline loops: CDR1 PRHDT, CDR2 FYEKMQ (reference sequence). V lost 0 bases, J lost 8 bases, and 13 bases lay in between. This CDR3 contains 15 residues. CDR3 in amino acids: CASSLGGGGGEKLFF. CDR3 DNA sequence: TGTGCCAGCAGCTTAGGGGGCGGCGGAGGGGAAAAACTGTTTTTT.

This clonotype came up many times. This chain joins TRBV2 and TRBJ2-3; TRBD2 agrees at 11 bases. CDR1 and CDR2 (germline): SNHLY, FYNNEI. V trimming: 8 bases; J trimming: 0 bases; junction bases outside the gene matches: 4. The length of the CDR3 is 15 residues. CDR3 in DNA: TGTGCCAGCCTGAGGACTAGCGGGAGCACAGATACGCAGTATTTT. Protein: CASLRTSGSTDTQYF. Full variable domain (rest looked up from reference TRBV2 and TRBJ2-3): EPEVTQTPSHQVTQMGQEVILRCVPISNHLYFYWYRQILGQKVEFLVSFYNNEISEKSEIFDDQFSVERPDGSNFTLKIRSTKLEDSAMYFCASLRTSGSTDTQYFGPGTRLTVL.

This chain uses TRBV19 with TRBJ2-1; 9 nucleotides align to TRBD2. Germline V gene lookup returns CDR1 LNHDA and CDR2 SQIVND (reference sequence). V was clipped by 3 bases and J by 7 bases; unmatched bases: 7. This CDR3 region has 15 residues. The CDR3 reads CASSIQGLASNEQFF. CDR3 nucleotide sequence: TGTGCCAGTAGTATTCAGGGACTAGCATCTAATGAGCAGTTCTTC. Full variable domain (outside the CDR3, taken from reference TRBV19 and TRBJ2-1): DGGITQSPKYLFRKEGQNVTLSCEQNLNHDAMYWYRQDPGQGLRLIYYSQIVNDFQKGDIAEGYSVSREKKESFPLTVTSAQKNPTAFYLCASSIQGLASNEQFFGPGTRLTVL.

This clonotype was counted many times. The gene calls are TRBV3-1 and TRBJ2-1, with unresolved D. This CDR3 spans 15 amino acids. The V gene's germline CDR1 is LGHDT and CDR2 YNNKEL (reference sequence). Trimming removed 0 bases at V and 0 bases at J, with 6 bases between. The CDR3 protein is CASSQEFSSYNEQFF. The CDR3 DNA follows: TGTGCCAGCAGCCAAGAATTTAGCTCCTACAATGAGCAGTTCTTC.

At least ten counts were recorded for this clonotype. The chain couples TRBV7-2 to TRBJ1-2; weak D call: TRBD1 (6 bases). The ends were cut back, 2 bases at V and 6 bases at J, with 10 bases in the middle. Germline V gives CDR1 SGHTA, CDR2 FQGNSA. The CDR3 has 13 residues. The CDR3: CASSLIGGDGYTF. The DNA of the CDR3 is TGTGCCAGCAGCTTAATCGGGGGCGATGGCTACACCTTC.